This entry lists 28 T cell receptor beta chains sequenced from one sample in a study of blood T cell repertoires in COVID-19. Sequenced by immunoSEQ multiplex PCR; TCRdb stores in-frame clones only, minus some. The sample shows 100,000 to 150,000 clones, about 93% of them seen only once. Sequenced: peripheral blood. These receptors all come from a man between 50 and 59 years old with COVID-19, enrolled during active disease.

V and J are TRBV28 and TRBJ2-7; perhaps TRBD1 as D (5 bases). This CDR3 has 14 amino acids. In germline, CDR1 is MDHEN, CDR2 SYDVKM. Trimming left V 1 base short and J 5 bases short, with 12 bases between. CDR3 protein: CASSLSGPLNEQYF. CDR3 DNA: TGTGCCAGCAGTTTATCAGGGCCCCTAAACGAGCAGTACTTC.

This clone has only one observation. The chain uses TRBV28 and TRBJ2-3; no firm D call. V lost 1 base, J lost 9 bases, and 8 bases lay in between. Germline assignment: CDR1 MDHEN and CDR2 SYDVKM. The CDR3 sequence is 12 residues long. CDR3 sequence: CASSLYGFTQYF. In DNA form, the CDR3 reads TGTGCCAGCAGTTTATACGGTTTCACGCAGTATTTT.

The chain couples TRBV12-3 or TRBV12-4 to TRBJ2-2; D is undetermined. The length of the CDR3 is 12 residues. V lost 3 bases and J 6 bases, leaving 5 bases between the germline ends. Written as DNA, the CDR3 is TGTGCCAGCAGTTTGAGTGCCGGGGAGCTGTTTTTT. Protein: CASSLSAGELFF.

This clone was counted once. The chain has TRBV19 and TRBJ2-5, with D possibly matching TRBD2 (6 bases). Germline-derived CDR1 and CDR2 are LNHDA and SQIVND (reference sequence). The V gene lost 4 bases and the J gene lost 1 base, with 10 bases spanning the gap. This CDR3 comprises 14 residues. The CDR3 DNA reads as TGTGCCAGTAGTAGCCGGGACTTCCAAGAGACCCAGTACTTC. Its translation: CASSSRDFQETQYF.

CDR3 bases: TGTGCCTGGAGTGAAACAGGGTTTCGCTACAATGAGCAGTTCTTC. The encoded protein is CAWSETGFRYNEQFF. The genes are TRBV30 and TRBJ2-1; D may be TRBD1 (6 bases). The length of the CDR3 is 15 residues. Trimming stripped 1 base from V and 3 bases from J, with 13 bases between. Germline-derived CDR1 and CDR2 are GTSNPN and SVGIG (reference sequence).

The chain has TRBV5-6 and TRBJ2-1; D may be TRBD1 (5 bases). Germline loops: CDR1 SGHDT, CDR2 YYEEEE. Trimming removed 4 bases at V and 15 bases at J, with 20 bases between. The CDR3 totals 13 residues. The CDR3 sequence is CASSPVGAPRLFF. Written as DNA, the CDR3 is TGTGCCAGCAGCCCGGTAGGGGCCCCACGGCTGTTCTTC.

This chain connects TRBV11-3 to TRBJ2-3, with 7 bases aligning to TRBD1. The CDR3 runs 14 residues. CDR1 is SGHNT and CDR2 is YENEEA in the germline V gene. J lost 0 bases, V lost 5 bases, and 2 bases had no gene match. The CDR3 region is CASSKGASTDTQYF. CDR3 sequence (DNA): TGTGCCAGCAGCAAGGGGGCTAGCACAGATACGCAGTATTTT. Full variable domain (remainder filled in from reference TRBV11-3 and TRBJ2-3): EAGVVQSPRYKIIEKKQPVAFWCNPISGHNTLYWYLQNLGQGPELLIRYENEEAVDDSQLPKDRFSAERLKGVDSTLKIQPAELGDSAVYLCASSKGASTDTQYFGPGTRLTVL.

The chain employs TRBV19 and TRBJ2-4; 13 bases are a match to TRBD2. V dropped 5 bases and J dropped 0; count of bases not matched to a gene: 10. Germline loops: CDR1 LNHDA, CDR2 SQIVND (reference sequence). The length of the CDR3 is 19 residues. CDR3 protein: CASSRTGTSGIGAKNIQYF. Written as DNA, the CDR3 is TGTGCCAGTAGTCGTACCGGGACTAGCGGGATTGGAGCCAAAAACATTCAGTACTTC.

This chain uses TRBV5-1 with TRBJ2-5; 9 nucleotides line up with TRBD1. Trimming at V came to 4 bases and at J to 4 bases, leaving 8 bases not matched to a gene. The CDR3 extends over 15 amino acids. Per germline, CDR1 SGHRS and CDR2 YFSETQ. The CDR3 DNA is TGCGCCAGCAGCCAAATGGGACAGGGCGGAGAGACCCAGTACTTC. Its translation: CASSQMGQGGETQYF.

The chain has TRBV2 and TRBJ1-2, with 10 bases that match TRBD1. The germline CDR1 and CDR2 sequences are SNHLY and FYNNEI. Trimming cost V 6 bases and J 4 bases; bases outside gene matches: 17. This CDR3 contains 18 residues. DNA of the CDR3: TGTGCCAGCAGCGCCGACAGGGGGCGAGTAGAAACCGCCTATGGCTACACCTTC. Translation gives CASSADRGRVETAYGYTF.

This clone was detected only once. The chain couples TRBV4-1 to TRBJ2-1, with 12 bases that match TRBD1. The germline gives CDR1 MGHRA, CDR2 YSYEKL. Unmatched junction bases numbered 6, after V lost 4 bases and J lost 8 bases. The CDR3 is 15 residues long. CDR3 loop: CASSRGQGALDEQFF. For the CDR3, the DNA is TGCGCCAGCAGCCGGGGACAGGGGGCATTGGATGAGCAGTTCTTC.

The rearrangement uses TRBV3-1 (or the pseudogene TRBV3-2) and TRBJ1-1; D might be TRBD1 (6 bases). The germline V and J ends were trimmed by 0 bases and 2 bases, with 16 bases remaining between them. Germline loops: CDR1 LGHDT, CDR2 YNNKEL (reference sequence). The CDR3 covers 17 residues. The CDR3 coding sequence is TGTGCCAGCAGCCAAGACTTGGTAGTGGGGGCTAACACTGAAGCTTTCTTT. Its translation: CASSQDLVVGANTEAFF.

J is TRBJ2-3 and V is TRBV10-3, with TRBD1 identical over 12 bases. V gave up 10 bases and J gave up 5 bases; unmatched junction bases: 7. The CDR3 is 14 amino acids. Germline lookup yields CDR1 ENHRY and CDR2 SYGVKD. The CDR3 region is CATAGQGAQDTQYF. The DNA of the CDR3 is TGTGCCACCGCGGGACAGGGGGCTCAAGATACGCAGTATTTT.

The chain uses TRBV5-1 and TRBJ1-4; tentative D call: TRBD1 (5 bases). V was clipped by 0 bases and J by 6 bases, with 9 bases between them. The germline CDR1 and CDR2 sequences are SGHRS and YFSETQ. The CDR3 extends over 14 amino acids. The CDR3 spells CASSLGGADEKLFF. The CDR3 nucleotides read TGCGCCAGCAGCTTGGGGGGCGCAGATGAAAAACTGTTTTTT.

This clone has only one observation. V usage is TRBV9 and J usage is TRBJ2-2, with 7 nucleotides matching TRBD1. The CDR3 has 15 residues. CDR1 SGDLS and CDR2 YYNGEE come from the germline V gene. Unmatched junction bases numbered 2, after V lost 3 bases and J lost 0 bases. The CDR3 region has the DNA TGTGCCAGCAGCGCCCAGGGGGCGAACACCGGGGAGCTGTTTTTT. Amino acids: CASSAQGANTGELFF.

The chain recombines TRBV7-9 with TRBJ1-4; 7 bases are shared with TRBD1. After removal of 3 bases from V and 4 bases from J, the junction contained 2 bases not matched to a gene. This CDR3 is 14 amino acids long. CDR1 is SEHNR and CDR2 is FQNEAQ in the germline V gene (reference sequence). CDR3 protein: CASSLGQLNEKLFF. The CDR3 coding sequence is TGTGCCAGCAGCTTGGGACAGCTTAATGAAAAACTGTTTTTT.

This clone was seen just once. V usage is TRBV10-3 and J usage is TRBJ1-1; TRBD1 is a possible D gene (5 bases). This CDR3 comprises 12 residues. The germline V gene encodes CDR1 ENHRY and CDR2 SYGVKD. Trimming removed 0 bases from V and 11 bases from J, with 10 bases in between. The CDR3 DNA reads TGTGCCATCAGTGAGTCCGGGGGGGAGGCTTTCTTT. This encodes CAISESGGEAFF.

The J gene is TRBJ2-7, the V gene TRBV30, with 10 bases matching TRBD1. The CDR3 length is 13 residues. V lost 1 base, J lost 6 bases, and 3 bases stayed unmatched. Germline V gene lookup returns CDR1 GTSNPN and CDR2 SVGIG (reference sequence). The DNA of the CDR3 is TGTGCCTGGAGTGGACAGGGGGCGGGCGAGCAGTACGTC. Amino acids: CAWSGQGAGEQYV.

V usage is TRBV5-4 and J usage is TRBJ2-3; TRBD2 might be the D (5 bases). Trimming took 4 bases from V and 4 from J, leaving 13 bases between them. The CDR3 covers 14 residues. The germline CDR1 and CDR2 sequences are SGHNT and YYREEE (reference sequence). The CDR3 loop reads CASSRTSTADTQYF. CDR3 in DNA: TGTGCCAGCAGCCGGACTTCCACGGCAGATACGCAGTATTTT. Drawing the rest from reference TRBV5-4 and TRBJ2-3, the complete variable domain is ETGVTQSPTHLIKTRGQQVTLRCSSQSGHNTVSWYQQALGQGPQFIFQYYREEENGRGNFPPRFSGLQFPNYSSELNVNALELDDSALYLCASSRTSTADTQYFGPGTRLTVL.

This chain links TRBV4-3 with TRBJ2-7; TRBD1 aligns across 8 bases. The CDR3 has 17 residues. V dropped 0 bases and J dropped 4; count of bases not matched to a gene: 11. Germline loops: CDR1 LGHNA, CDR2 YSLEER. CDR3 region: CASSQDLPRGRLYEQYF. CDR3 bases: TGCGCCAGCAGCCAAGATCTCCCCAGGGGGCGATTGTACGAGCAGTACTTC.

The chain employs TRBV4-3 and TRBJ2-1; 11 bases match TRBD2. Germline V lookup: CDR1 LGHNA, CDR2 YSLEER. V lost 1 base to trimming and J lost 6 bases; unmatched junction nucleotides: 17. This CDR3 is 20 amino acids long. This chain's CDR3 is CASSQAARGLAGGISNEQFF. CDR3 sequence (DNA): TGCGCCAGCAGCCAAGCTGCACGTGGGCTAGCGGGAGGAATCAGCAATGAGCAGTTCTTC.

The chain links TRBV5-4 to TRBJ2-5, with D perhaps TRBD2 (5 bases). The CDR3 has 15 amino acids. Trimming stripped 0 bases from V and 2 bases from J, with 11 bases between. Germline loops: CDR1 SGHNT, CDR2 YYREEE (reference sequence). CDR3 DNA sequence: TGTGCCAGCAGCTTGGTTGGGCCGGGACAAGAGACCCAGTACTTC. It specifies CASSLVGPGQETQYF. Drawing the rest from reference TRBV5-4 and TRBJ2-5, the complete variable domain is ETGVTQSPTHLIKTRGQQVTLRCSSQSGHNTVSWYQQALGQGPQFIFQYYREEENGRGNFPPRFSGLQFPNYSSELNVNALELDDSALYLCASSLVGPGQETQYFGPGTRLLVL.

V usage is TRBV20-1 and J usage is TRBJ2-5; no firm D call. Between the trimmed V and J ends, which lost 3 bases and 6 bases, there was a span of 11 bases. CDR1 is DFQATT, CDR2 SNEGSKA, per germline (reference sequence). This CDR3 spans 12 amino acids. This CDR3 is CSASSTTKTQYF. DNA of the CDR3: TGCAGTGCTAGTAGTACTACAAAGACCCAGTACTTC.

This chain uses TRBV7-2 with TRBJ1-5; TRBD1 might be the D (5 bases). This CDR3 has 22 amino acids. V shed 0 bases and J shed 1 base, with 28 bases lying between them. Germline loops: CDR1 SGHTA, CDR2 FQGNSA. The DNA for the CDR3 is TGTGCCAGCAGCTTAGCGTGGTCTTTGGGGGGGAGCCCAGTTTGGAGCAATCAGCCCCAGCATTTT. It is translated as CASSLAWSLGGSPVWSNQPQHF.

V is TRBV2 and J is TRBJ2-7, with D perhaps matching TRBD1 (5 bases). V lost 4 bases and J 7 bases, leaving 11 bases between the germline ends. The CDR3 extends over 12 amino acids. Germline CDR1 reads SNHLY; CDR2 reads FYNNEI. The CDR3 loop is CASSAPNREQYF. CDR3 DNA sequence: TGTGCCAGCAGTGCCCCCAACAGGGAGCAGTACTTC.

J is TRBJ2-3 and V is TRBV11-2, with 9 bases matching TRBD2. This CDR3 has 15 residues. Per the germline V gene, CDR1 is SGHAT and CDR2 is FQNNGV. J lost 3 bases, V lost 7 bases, and 8 bases had no gene match. CDR3 in DNA: TGTGCCAGCAACGACCCTAGCGGGGTGACAGATACGCAGTATTTT. Its translation: CASNDPSGVTDTQYF.

J is TRBJ2-3 and V is TRBV7-3; 7 nucleotides agree with TRBD1. CDR1 and CDR2 (germline): SGHTA, FQGTGA. This CDR3 comprises 15 residues. V lost 0 bases to trimming and J lost 5 bases; unmatched junction nucleotides: 5. Here the CDR3 DNA reads TGTGCCAGCAGCTTAACAGGGGGCGAGGTAGATACGCAGTATTTT. The encoded protein is CASSLTGGEVDTQYF. The entire variable domain, with the rest obtained from reference TRBV7-3 and TRBJ2-3, is as follows: GAGVSQTPSNKVTEKGKYVELRCDPISGHTALYWYRQSLGQGPEFLIYFQGTGAADDSGLPNDRFFAVRPEGSVSTLKIQRTERGDSAVYLCASSLTGGEVDTQYFGPGTRLTVL.

Comment on this clone: The same CDR3 arises from other DNA sequences in this sample as well. The V and J genes are TRBV2 and TRBJ2-2; 13 positions agree with TRBD2. CDR1 is SNHLY and CDR2 is FYNNEI in the germline V gene. The ends lost 6 bases at V and 5 bases at J; junction bases unmatched: 3. This CDR3 comprises 15 residues. As DNA, the CDR3 is TGTGCCAGCAGGGGACTAGCGGGAAGGACCGGGGAGCTGTTTTTT. Translation gives CASRGLAGRTGELFF.